What follows are 15 T cell receptor beta chains derived from one specimen sequenced in a study of neurological immune-mediated disorders (dated by TCRdb to 2018 to 2020). The library relied on 5' RACE. The sequencer listed for this sample is Illumina HiSeq 2500. Starting from the raw public reads, TCRdb applied fastp trimming at Q25, assembled clones with MiXCR and retained in-frame beta chains. Rows with a matching CDR3 protein are joined into one entry that keeps the most common DNA and genes. The sample table holds about 87,000 distinct CDR3 sequences, of which under 4.5% were seen once. The ten top clones hold roughly 2.9% of the sample. The sequencing input was PBMCs. These receptors all stem from a woman between 45 and 60 years old with multiple sclerosis.

This clonotype was counted many times. The V call is TRBV6-5, the J call TRBJ1-2; no clear D gene. Germline assignment: CDR1 MNHEY and CDR2 SVGAGI. V was cut by 2 bases and J by 1 base, with 8 bases left in between. The CDR3 sequence is 14 residues long. Here the CDR3 reads CASSYGAVNYGYTF. In DNA, the CDR3 is TGTGCCAGCAGTTACGGTGCGGTTAACTATGGCTACACCTTC.

V gene TRBV7-2 combines with J gene TRBJ2-2; the D gene is possibly TRBD2 (5 bases). Germline CDR1 SGHTA, CDR2 FQGNSA. The CDR3 totals 15 residues. V lost 5 bases and J lost 4, with 14 bases in between. The CDR3, as DNA: TGTGCCAGCAGCCGCCGAGGGTTGGGCACCGGGGAGCTGTTTTTT. Protein sequence: CASSRRGLGTGELFF.

This clonotype was counted a few times. The chain combines TRBV5-6 with TRBJ1-1; no firm D call. CDR1 SGHDT and CDR2 YYEEEE come from the germline V gene. Trimming shortened V by 0 bases and J by 4 bases, and 19 bases separated the two germline ends. This CDR3 comprises 17 residues. Written as DNA, the CDR3 is TGTGCCAGCAGCTTGGCGCCAAGCGGGGTGGGCAGCACTGAAGCTTTCTTT. This encodes CASSLAPSGVGSTEAFF. The full variable domain, its missing parts supplied by reference TRBV5-6 and TRBJ1-1, is DAGVTQSPTHLIKTRGQQVTLRCSPKSGHDTVSWYQQALGQGPQFIFQYYEEEERQRGNFPDRFSGHQFPNYSSELNVNALLLGDSALYLCASSLAPSGVGSTEAFFGQGTRLTVV.

This clonotype was observed at least ten times. The chain combines TRBV10-3 with TRBJ1-1; D not certain. This CDR3 comprises 14 residues. Germline assignment: CDR1 ENHRY and CDR2 SYGVKD. Trimming shortened V by 2 bases and J by 2 bases, and 9 bases separated the two germline ends. This CDR3 is CAISEKGTNTEAFF. The CDR3 nucleotides are TGTGCCATCAGTGAGAAGGGAACCAACACTGAAGCTTTCTTT.

This clonotype has only a few counts. The chain has TRBV6-1 and TRBJ1-1, with 7 bases matching TRBD1. V trimming: 11 bases; J trimming: 6 bases; junction bases outside the gene matches: 12. The CDR3 extends over 13 amino acids. Germline CDR1 MNHNS, CDR2 SASEGT. The CDR3 nucleotides are TGTGCCGCCCAGGGGGTGATGGGGGCTGAAGCTTTCTTT. This sequence encodes CAAQGVMGAEAFF.

This clonotype came up many times. This chain connects TRBV5-1 to TRBJ2-2, with 10 bases identical to TRBD2. Per germline, CDR1 SGHRS and CDR2 YFSETQ. The V and J ends lost 5 bases and 3 bases, in that order; junction bases with no gene match: 7. The CDR3 has 16 residues. CDR3 DNA sequence: TGCGCCAGCAGGCGTACTAGCGGGGTCGACACCGGGGAGCTGTTTTTT. This sequence encodes CASRRTSGVDTGELFF. Combining the CDR3 with reference TRBV5-1 and TRBJ2-2 gives the whole variable domain KAGVTQTPRYLIKTRGQQVTLSCSPISGHRSVSWYQQTPGQGLQFLFEYFSETQRNKGNFPGRFSGRQFSNSRSEMNVSTLELGDSALYLCASRRTSGVDTGELFFGEGSRLTVL.

The table lists this clonotype with a few counts. The rearrangement uses TRBV19 and TRBJ2-1, with D unresolved. Trimming left V 5 bases short and J 0 bases short, with 14 bases between. The CDR3 length is 16 residues. Germline V gene lookup returns CDR1 LNHDA and CDR2 SQIVND (reference sequence). The DNA for the CDR3 is TGTGCCAGTAGTGGCGACGGCCGGAGCTCCTACAATGAGCAGTTCTTC. Translation gives CASSGDGRSSYNEQFF.

The sample holds many counts of this clonotype. The CDR3 is CASSWKTNTEAFF. CDR3 DNA: TGTGCCAGCAGTTGGAAGACCAACACTGAAGCTTTCTTT. The chain recombines TRBV12-3 or TRBV12-4 with TRBJ1-1, with D hard to call. The length of the CDR3 is 13 residues. The ends were cut back, 4 bases at V and 2 bases at J, with 8 bases in the middle.

This clonotype was observed many times. The J gene is TRBJ2-3, the V gene TRBV10-2; 9 bases match TRBD2. CDR1 and CDR2 from the germline V gene are WSHSY and SAAADI. The CDR3 length is 14 residues. V shed 7 bases and J 1 base; nucleotides not matched to a gene: 3. CDR3 nucleotides: TGCGCCAGCATAGCGGGGGACCGCACAGATACGCAGTATTTT. The encoded protein is CASIAGDRTDTQYF.

The sample holds many counts of this clonotype. This chain connects TRBV7-6 to TRBJ2-7, with unresolved D. This CDR3 has 15 residues. Trimming pared 2 bases from V and 7 bases from J, leaving 18 bases between. Germline values: CDR1 SGHVS, CDR2 FNYEAQ. The CDR3 bases are TGTGCCAGCAGCTTAACTTCCGGACCAAGGGAAGAGCAGTACTTC. Amino acids: CASSLTSGPREEQYF.

In its sample, this clonotype was seen many times. The chain recombines TRBV6-2 or TRBV6-3 with TRBJ2-1; D is unresolved. The CDR3 loop spans 15 amino acids. CDR1 is MNHEY and CDR2 is SVGEGT in the germline V gene. Deletions cut 0 bases from V and 12 bases from J, with 18 bases between. Written as DNA, the CDR3 is TGTGCCAGCAGTTACTCGGCGGTCCGCCCTATTTCGCAGTTCTTC. Translation: CASSYSAVRPISQFF.

Many counts were recorded for this clonotype. This rearrangement joins TRBV7-2 to TRBJ2-6; unclear D gene. Trimming pared 8 bases from V and 0 bases from J, leaving 17 bases between. Germline values: CDR1 SGHTA, CDR2 FQGNSA. This CDR3 spans 17 amino acids. The CDR3 loop reads CASHSPALSSGANVLTF. CDR3 in DNA: TGTGCCAGCCACTCTCCGGCACTAAGCTCTGGGGCCAACGTCCTGACTTTC.

The sample holds many counts of this clonotype. The chain uses TRBV12-3 or TRBV12-4 and TRBJ1-5, with D possibly matching TRBD1 (6 bases). The germline V and J ends were trimmed by 5 bases and 6 bases, with 23 bases remaining between them. The CDR3 totals 17 residues. The CDR3 DNA reads as TGTGCCAGCAGTACAGAATTGACAGGACCGCACGGTCAGCCCCAGCATTTT. Its translation is CASSTELTGPHGQPQHF.

This clonotype was recorded at least ten times. J is TRBJ2-7 and V is TRBV3-1, with D perhaps TRBD1 (5 bases). Germline lookup yields CDR1 LGHDT and CDR2 YNNKEL (reference sequence). V lost 0 bases to trimming and J lost 0 bases, with 12 bases between them. The CDR3 runs 16 residues. For the CDR3, the DNA is TGTGCCAGCAGCCAAGAAAAGGGGTTAAGCTCCTACGAGCAGTACTTC. Protein: CASSQEKGLSSYEQYF.

This clonotype was observed at least ten times. The chain combines TRBV6-2 or TRBV6-3 with TRBJ2-7; D possibly uses TRBD1 or TRBD2 (5 bases each). The germline CDR1 and CDR2 sequences are MNHEY and SVGEGT. Between the trimmed V and J ends, which lost 4 bases and 6 bases, there was a span of 7 bases. This CDR3 has 11 residues. The CDR3 sequence: CASSSGLEQYF. The CDR3 DNA reads as TGTGCCAGCAGTTCGGGGCTCGAGCAGTACTTC.